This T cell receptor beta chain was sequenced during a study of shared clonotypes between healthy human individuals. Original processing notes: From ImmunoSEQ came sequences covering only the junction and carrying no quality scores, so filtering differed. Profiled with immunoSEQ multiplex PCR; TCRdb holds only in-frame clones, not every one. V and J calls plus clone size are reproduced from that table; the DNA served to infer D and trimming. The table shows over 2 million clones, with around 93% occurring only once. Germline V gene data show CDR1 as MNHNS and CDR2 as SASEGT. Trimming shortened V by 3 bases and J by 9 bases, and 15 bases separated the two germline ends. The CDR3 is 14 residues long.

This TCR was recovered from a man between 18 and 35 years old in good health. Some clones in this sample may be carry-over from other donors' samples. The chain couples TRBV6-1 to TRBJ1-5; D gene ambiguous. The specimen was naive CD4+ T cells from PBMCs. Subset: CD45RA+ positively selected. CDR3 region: CASSDKTRIMPQHF. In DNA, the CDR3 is TGTGCCAGCAGTGATAAAACAAGAATCATGCCCCAGCATTTT.